These 20 T cell receptor beta chains originate from one sample sequenced in a study of blood T cell repertoires in COVID-19. Using immunoSEQ multiplex PCR, the repertoire was profiled, and TCRdb retains in-frame clones only, with some absent. Among about 170,000 clones listed, approximately 92% were seen once. The sample taken for sequencing was peripheral blood. The receptors originated from a woman between 50 and 59 years old with acute or convalescent COVID-19.

In its sample, this clone was seen a few times. CDR3 coding DNA: TGTGCCAGTCACACAGACGGGACAAAGAATCAGCCCCAGCATTTT. This gives the protein CASHTDGTKNQPQHF. The V and J genes are TRBV2 and TRBJ1-5; a possible D gene is TRBD1 (6 bases). CDR1 SNHLY and CDR2 FYNNEI come from the germline V gene. V was cut by 9 bases and J by 4 bases, with 19 bases left in between. The CDR3 spans 15 residues.

V gene TRBV6-5 combines with J gene TRBJ2-3; 7 bases map to TRBD1. The junction had 5 bases not matched to a gene; V was cut back by 6 bases and J by 5 bases. This CDR3 comprises 13 residues. CDR1 MNHEY and CDR2 SVGAGI come from the germline V gene. The CDR3 DNA reads as TGTGCCAGCAGGCTCACAGGGGTAGATACGCAGTATTTT. It specifies CASRLTGVDTQYF.

This chain uses TRBV6-5 with TRBJ1-3; weak D call: TRBD1 (6 bases). The germline CDR1 and CDR2 sequences are MNHEY and SVGAGI. Trimming stripped 11 bases from V and 1 base from J, with 15 bases between. CDR3 size: 14 residues. CDR3 coding DNA: TGTGCCTCCTACCCAGGGGCGTCTGGAAACACCATATATTTT. Translation gives CASYPGASGNTIYF.

V is TRBV19 and J is TRBJ2-3; 8 bases are a match to TRBD2. Germline lookup yields CDR1 LNHDA and CDR2 SQIVND (reference sequence). The V segment lost 3 bases and the J segment 2 bases; nucleotides outside the gene matches: 1. This CDR3 contains 14 residues. This CDR3 is CASSMTSVTDTQYF. CDR3 DNA: TGTGCCAGTAGTATGACTAGCGTCACAGATACGCAGTATTTT.

The gene calls are TRBV6-6 and TRBJ1-4, with 7 bases aligning to TRBD1. J gave up 7 bases and V 3 bases, and 8 bases lay outside the gene matches. Germline V gene lookup returns CDR1 MNHNY and CDR2 SVGAGI (reference sequence). The CDR3 runs to 15 residues. The CDR3 is CASSYRWDSTEKLFF. As DNA, the CDR3 is TGTGCCAGCAGTTATAGGTGGGACAGCACTGAAAAACTGTTTTTT.

The CDR3 coding sequence is TGTGCCAGCAGCCAGGGGACAGGAGGCTATGGCTACACCTTC. It yields the protein CASSQGTGGYGYTF. The chain carries TRBV9 and TRBJ1-2, with TRBD1 matching 8 bases. The junction had 6 bases not matched to a gene; V was cut back by 4 bases and J by 4 bases. Germline V gene lookup returns CDR1 SGDLS and CDR2 YYNGEE. This CDR3 spans 14 amino acids.

The chain carries TRBV20-1 and TRBJ1-2; D might be TRBD1 (5 bases). This CDR3 has 14 residues. The germline V gene encodes CDR1 DFQATT and CDR2 SNEGSKA (reference sequence). V lost 3 bases and J 10 bases, leaving 21 bases between the germline ends. The chain's CDR3 is CSASRPGTQKDYTF. CDR3 nucleotide sequence: TGCAGTGCTAGTCGACCCGGGACTCAAAAGGACTACACCTTC.

This chain joins TRBV7-3 and TRBJ1-1; D call uncertain. Germline lookup yields CDR1 SGHTA and CDR2 FQGTGA. V lost 5 bases and J lost 1, with 8 bases in between. The CDR3 has 13 amino acids. CDR3 protein: CASSTTRNTEAFF. DNA of the CDR3: TGTGCCAGCAGCACCACAAGGAACACTGAAGCTTTCTTT.

This chain joins TRBV18 and TRBJ2-7; possible D gene TRBD1, 5 bases. Looked up from germline, CDR1 is KGHSH and CDR2 is LQKENI. This CDR3 spans 14 amino acids. V was shortened by 2 bases and J by 5 bases, with 13 bases between the two germline ends. The CDR3 sequence is CASSPSNSGNEQYF. CDR3 coding DNA: TGTGCCAGCTCACCATCTAACTCAGGGAACGAGCAGTACTTC.

The rearrangement joins TRBV27 to TRBJ2-2; D might be TRBD1 (6 bases). The CDR3 loop spans 15 amino acids. CDR1 and CDR2 (germline): MNHEY, SMNVEV (reference sequence). Trimming removed 2 bases from V and 0 bases from J, with 7 bases in between. The DNA for the CDR3 is TGTGCCAGCAGTTTAGGGACAACGAACACCGGGGAGCTGTTTTTT. Amino acid sequence: CASSLGTTNTGELFF.

This chain connects TRBV4-2 to TRBJ1-5, with D hard to call. CDR1 and CDR2 (germline): LGHNA, YNFKEQ. The CDR3 runs to 17 residues. V was pared by 1 base and J by 4 bases, with 17 bases between. In DNA, the CDR3 is TGTGCCAGCAGCCAAGGGGAGGCCGCGGTAGTGAATCAGCCCCAGCATTTT. This sequence encodes CASSQGEAAVVNQPQHF.

This clone came up once. The genes are TRBV12-3 or TRBV12-4 and TRBJ2-5; D call uncertain. The CDR3 totals 13 residues. Deletions cut 7 bases from V and 6 bases from J, with 15 bases between. For the CDR3, the DNA is TGTGCCAGCAAGCACTCCTCAAGTAAGACCCAGTACTTC. It encodes CASKHSSSKTQYF.

CDR3: CASSLNRGTHGYTF. For the CDR3, the DNA is TGTGCCAGCAGCCTAAACAGGGGGACCCATGGCTACACCTTC. The genes are TRBV4-2 and TRBJ1-2, with TRBD1 identical over 8 bases. The V segment lost 4 bases and the J segment 6 bases; nucleotides outside the gene matches: 7. This CDR3 has 14 residues. Germline V gives CDR1 LGHNA, CDR2 YNFKEQ.

This sequence joins TRBV19 and TRBJ2-5; 7 nucleotides agree with TRBD1. Trimming cost V 2 bases and J 9 bases; bases outside gene matches: 12. Germline V gives CDR1 LNHDA, CDR2 SQIVND (reference sequence). The CDR3 is made up of 15 amino acids. The CDR3 nucleotides read TGTGCCAGTAGTATACACTCCGGACAGGCGGAGGCCCAGTACTTC. Amino acid sequence: CASSIHSGQAEAQYF.

V is TRBV7-9 and J is TRBJ1-5; no clear D gene. CDR1 is SEHNR, CDR2 FQNEAQ, per germline (reference sequence). Trimming stripped 5 bases from V and 6 bases from J, with 14 bases between. This CDR3 is built from 14 residues. The CDR3: CASSRGTGVQPQHF. The CDR3 coding sequence is TGTGCCAGCAGCCGAGGTACGGGAGTTCAGCCCCAGCATTTT.

The rearrangement uses TRBV10-3 and TRBJ1-2; tentatively, D is TRBD1 (5 bases). Trimming cost V 3 bases and J 1 base, with 12 bases left between them. Germline CDR1 is ENHRY and CDR2 is SYGVKD. The CDR3 consists of 15 residues. The CDR3, as DNA: TGTGCCATCAGTGACGGTGACAGCTATAACTATGGCTACACCTTC. Protein sequence: CAISDGDSYNYGYTF.

This clone is a singleton in its sample. This chain joins TRBV19 and TRBJ2-1; D is perhaps TRBD1 (7 bases). V dropped 8 bases and J dropped 4 bases, with 18 bases sitting between them. Germline V gene data show CDR1 as LNHDA and CDR2 as SQIVND (reference sequence). This CDR3 has 15 residues. The CDR3 loop is CASRGIGTEYNEQFF. In DNA, the CDR3 is TGTGCCAGTCGGGGGATCGGGACAGAATACAATGAGCAGTTCTTC.

The gene calls are TRBV3-1 (or the pseudogene TRBV3-2) and TRBJ1-5; 7 nucleotides agree with TRBD1. The V gene end was trimmed by 3 bases and the J gene end by 9 bases; junction bases not matched to a gene: 11. The CDR3 extends over 15 amino acids. Germline CDR1 LGHDT, CDR2 YNNKEL (reference sequence). The CDR3 loop reads CASSQGTGDSWPQHF. The CDR3 DNA follows: TGTGCCAGCAGCCAGGGAACAGGGGACTCGTGGCCCCAGCATTTT.

The rearrangement links TRBV2 to TRBJ2-7; 7 bases align to TRBD1. Germline-derived CDR1 and CDR2 are SNHLY and FYNNEI. This CDR3 contains 18 residues. The CDR3 reads CATLESPGQLASTYEQYF. DNA of the CDR3: TGTGCTACCCTAGAATCCCCGGGACAGCTCGCTTCTACCTACGAGCAGTACTTC.

The J gene is TRBJ1-1, the V gene TRBV19; tentatively, D is TRBD1 (5 bases). The germline V and J ends were trimmed by 6 bases and 1 base, with 18 bases remaining between them. Germline V gene data show CDR1 as LNHDA and CDR2 as SQIVND (reference sequence). The CDR3 totals 16 residues. In DNA form, the CDR3 reads TGTGCCAGTAGGGAAGGGACTCTAGGCGCGAACACTGAAGCTTTCTTT. Its translation: CASREGTLGANTEAFF.